The clone carrying this TCR beta chain has ten or more counts. This sample was taken from a study of T-cell reconstitution after alpha-beta-depleted transplantation in children. The CDR3 is 17 residues long. Germline V gene lookup returns CDR1 SEHNR and CDR2 FQNEAQ (reference sequence). The V gene lost 2 bases and the J gene lost 1 base, with 14 bases spanning the gap. Unique molecular identifiers were used to barcode this TCRbeta library. Using its own MiXCR run on the PCR reads, TCRdb lists one record per CDR3 protein. Of some 72,000 distinct CDR3 sequences detected, 6% to 8.5% appear once; the ten largest clones hold approximately 2.3%.

The rearrangement links TRBV7-9 to TRBJ2-2; D unresolved. This specimen was PBMCs from the stem cell graft donor, taken from the stem cell graft. This TCR was recovered from a human donor who donated a stem cell graft to a child with acute lymphoblastic leukemia. CDR3 amino acids: CASSLRSGPGNTGELFF. CDR3 DNA: TGTGCCAGCAGCTTAAGGTCGGGTCCAGGGAACACCGGGGAGCTGTTTTTT.